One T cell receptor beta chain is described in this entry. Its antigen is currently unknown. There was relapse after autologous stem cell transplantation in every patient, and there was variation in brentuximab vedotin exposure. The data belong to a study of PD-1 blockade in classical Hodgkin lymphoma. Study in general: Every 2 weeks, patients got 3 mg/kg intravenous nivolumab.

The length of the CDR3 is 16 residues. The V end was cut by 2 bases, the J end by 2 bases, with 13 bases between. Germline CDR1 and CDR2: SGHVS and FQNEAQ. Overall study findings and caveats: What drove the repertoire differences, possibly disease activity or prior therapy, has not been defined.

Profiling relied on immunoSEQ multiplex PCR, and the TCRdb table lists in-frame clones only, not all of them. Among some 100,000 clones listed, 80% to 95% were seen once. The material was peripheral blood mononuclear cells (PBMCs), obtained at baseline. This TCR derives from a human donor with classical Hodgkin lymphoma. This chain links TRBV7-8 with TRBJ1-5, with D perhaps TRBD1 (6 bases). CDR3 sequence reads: CASSLFFRGRNQPQHF. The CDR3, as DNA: TGTGCCAGCAGCTTATTTTTCAGGGGACGCAATCAGCCCCAGCATTTT.